This TCR beta chain was documented in a study of T cell clonality in common variable immunodeficiency (dated by TCRdb to the mid-2010s). The study at large found these results: CVID subjects shared fewer TCRbeta clones with each other than healthy controls did (p < 0.0001). Increased TCRbeta clonality was found in CVID subjects compared with healthy controls (t-test p = 0.018), with the increase being most characteristic of about a third of subjects. CVID TCRbeta sequences were reported to have fewer deletions and N-nucleotide insertions and to lack highly modified clones with 13 or more V deletions. Despite equal DNA input, controls averaged roughly 80,000 unique sequences per sample versus around 30,000 in CVID samples. It was noted by the authors that sequencing of the repertoires of T cell subpopulations would be needed to clarify the cause of the increased clonality in CVID. Patient heterogeneity within the CVID cohort put limits on correlating repertoire features with clinical complications.

For sequencing input, CVID and control samples contributed equivalent amounts of genomic DNA. For every sample, a 60 bp segment covering the rearranged TCRbeta CDR3 region was amplified and then sequenced. The immunoSEQ assay, a bias-corrected multiplex PCR combined with high-throughput sequencing, was used to amplify TCRbeta. The original methods were these. Each unique nucleotide sequence was treated as a clone and annotated with V, D and J genes, copy number and frequency. Sequences were labeled productive if in frame, and non-productive if out of frame or containing stop codons. As previously described, Shannon's entropy was used to calculate clonality. The predicted amino acid sequences of productive clones were used to derive the mean CDR3 Kyte-Doolittle hydropathy. Scaled V gene usage was hierarchically clustered using Manhattan distance and complete linkage with the R hclust function. To assess clone sharing by CDR3 amino acid sequence, 12 repertoires per group were resampled over 100 rounds. The repertoires were searched for some 70 published EBV-specific TCRbeta sequences and about 240 published CMV-specific TCRbeta sequences. After a couple of CVID samples that produced fewer than 10,000 sequences were dropped from the analysis, 45 or so CVID repertoires remained. This immuneACCESS table, as held by TCRdb, lists in-frame sequences with V and J called but not all clones. Of the missing ones, under half trace to an unresolved V gene in checked studies; the others have no known cause. V, J and clone size are those of that table, while D and trimming were read from the DNA. The table records 80,000 or so clones for this sample, and not one of them appears only once. Approximately 0.8% of the sample comes from the top ten.

CDR1 is given as SGHRS and CDR2 as YFSETQ, both from the germline V gene. The CDR3, cysteine through phenylalanine, is 16 amino acids long. Part of the CDR3 DNA is given, 39 bases translated from base 1. V is shortened by 1 base, J by 2 bases, and the region joining them spans 15 bases. Most CVID patients and most healthy controls were of Caucasian heritage. From each donor, about 4.5 to 9 ml of heparinized peripheral whole blood was collected. Genomic DNA from adults with common variable immune deficiency (CVID) and from healthy adult controls was the source for sequencing TCRbeta CDR3 repertoires. There were around 22 healthy adult volunteers in the control group (roughly 12 female and approximately ten male), ranging in age from about 23 to 75 years, with a mean age of around 35. Diluted blood was density-centrifuged over Hypaque 1077 or Ficoll-Paque to isolate peripheral blood mononuclear cells. Genomic DNA was extracted from unsorted mononuclear cells by Qiagen column purification or by a centrifugation-based method.

With regard to this clone: Its antigen is currently not known. The read terminates 3 residues before the CDR3 end, so the remaining end is supplied by the germline J gene.

The rearranged segments are TRBV5-1 and TRBJ2-5, with a weak D call of TRBD2 (5 bases match). This clonotype originated in a person aged 18 to 70 in good health. Sequencing used peripheral blood mononuclear cells. The CDR3 reads CASSLSGGGVQETQYF. CDR3 bases read: TGCGCCAGCAGCTTGAGCGGTGGCGGAGTACAAGAGACC.